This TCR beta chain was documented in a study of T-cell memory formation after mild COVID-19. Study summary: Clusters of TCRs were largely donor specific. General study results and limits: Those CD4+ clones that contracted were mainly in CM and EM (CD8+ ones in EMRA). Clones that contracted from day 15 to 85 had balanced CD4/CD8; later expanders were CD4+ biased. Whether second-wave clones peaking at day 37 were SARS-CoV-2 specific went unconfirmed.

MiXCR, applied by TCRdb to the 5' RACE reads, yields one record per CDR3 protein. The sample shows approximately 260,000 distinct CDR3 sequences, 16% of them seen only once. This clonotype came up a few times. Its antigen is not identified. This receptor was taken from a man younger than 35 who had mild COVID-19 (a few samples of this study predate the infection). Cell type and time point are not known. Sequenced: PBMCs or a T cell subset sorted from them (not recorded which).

The CDR3 region has the DNA TGTGCCAGCAGGGCCCTTGGCGGGGGACCCTACAATGAGCAGTTCTTC. It yields the protein CASRALGGGPYNEQFF. The V gene is TRBV7-2, the J gene TRBJ2-1; 7 bases align to TRBD2. The CDR3 contains 16 residues. The J segment lost 2 bases and the V segment lost 6 bases, leaving 10 bases of the junction unmatched. The germline V gene has CDR1 SGHTA and CDR2 FQGNSA.